Detailed here is one T cell receptor (beta chain). The sample originates from a study of cytomegalovirus exposure and HLA in healthy donors. The length of the CDR3 is 11 residues. Germline V gives CDR1 DFQATT, CDR2 SNEGSKA (reference sequence). V lost 5 bases and J 7 bases, leaving 6 bases between the germline ends. PCR used 60 Vbeta primers and 13 Jbeta primers. Generated by immunoSEQ multiplex PCR, the TCRdb table keeps only in-frame clones and is missing some. Its listing shows about 48,000 clones. The specimen was PBMCs. The chain employs TRBV20-1 and TRBJ1-6; no clear D gene. The TCR originated in a male donor in good health and CMV-seropositive. CDR3 coding DNA: TGCAGTGCTGGCGGGAATTCACCCCTCCACTTT. Translated: CSAGGNSPLHF.